The source of this T cell receptor beta chain is a study of T cell changes during pregnancy in multiple sclerosis. Losses at the gene ends were 2 bases for V and 0 bases for J; bases not matched to a gene: 7. Germline V lookup: CDR1 LNHDA, CDR2 SQIVND (reference sequence). There are 17 residues in the CDR3. TCRdb's table, derived via immunoSEQ multiplex PCR, lists solely in-frame clones and lacks some. Of fewer than 85,000 clones in the sample, 90% to 95% were seen once. The clonotype comes from a female donor in good health, enrolled as a control in a pregnancy study. The starting material was peripheral blood, obtained after pregnancy. The V and J genes are TRBV19 and TRBJ2-4; 7 positions agree with TRBD1. The DNA for the CDR3 is TGTGCCAGTAGTATAACGGGACAGATGATAGCCAAAAACATTCAGTACTTC. As protein: CASSITGQMIAKNIQYF.